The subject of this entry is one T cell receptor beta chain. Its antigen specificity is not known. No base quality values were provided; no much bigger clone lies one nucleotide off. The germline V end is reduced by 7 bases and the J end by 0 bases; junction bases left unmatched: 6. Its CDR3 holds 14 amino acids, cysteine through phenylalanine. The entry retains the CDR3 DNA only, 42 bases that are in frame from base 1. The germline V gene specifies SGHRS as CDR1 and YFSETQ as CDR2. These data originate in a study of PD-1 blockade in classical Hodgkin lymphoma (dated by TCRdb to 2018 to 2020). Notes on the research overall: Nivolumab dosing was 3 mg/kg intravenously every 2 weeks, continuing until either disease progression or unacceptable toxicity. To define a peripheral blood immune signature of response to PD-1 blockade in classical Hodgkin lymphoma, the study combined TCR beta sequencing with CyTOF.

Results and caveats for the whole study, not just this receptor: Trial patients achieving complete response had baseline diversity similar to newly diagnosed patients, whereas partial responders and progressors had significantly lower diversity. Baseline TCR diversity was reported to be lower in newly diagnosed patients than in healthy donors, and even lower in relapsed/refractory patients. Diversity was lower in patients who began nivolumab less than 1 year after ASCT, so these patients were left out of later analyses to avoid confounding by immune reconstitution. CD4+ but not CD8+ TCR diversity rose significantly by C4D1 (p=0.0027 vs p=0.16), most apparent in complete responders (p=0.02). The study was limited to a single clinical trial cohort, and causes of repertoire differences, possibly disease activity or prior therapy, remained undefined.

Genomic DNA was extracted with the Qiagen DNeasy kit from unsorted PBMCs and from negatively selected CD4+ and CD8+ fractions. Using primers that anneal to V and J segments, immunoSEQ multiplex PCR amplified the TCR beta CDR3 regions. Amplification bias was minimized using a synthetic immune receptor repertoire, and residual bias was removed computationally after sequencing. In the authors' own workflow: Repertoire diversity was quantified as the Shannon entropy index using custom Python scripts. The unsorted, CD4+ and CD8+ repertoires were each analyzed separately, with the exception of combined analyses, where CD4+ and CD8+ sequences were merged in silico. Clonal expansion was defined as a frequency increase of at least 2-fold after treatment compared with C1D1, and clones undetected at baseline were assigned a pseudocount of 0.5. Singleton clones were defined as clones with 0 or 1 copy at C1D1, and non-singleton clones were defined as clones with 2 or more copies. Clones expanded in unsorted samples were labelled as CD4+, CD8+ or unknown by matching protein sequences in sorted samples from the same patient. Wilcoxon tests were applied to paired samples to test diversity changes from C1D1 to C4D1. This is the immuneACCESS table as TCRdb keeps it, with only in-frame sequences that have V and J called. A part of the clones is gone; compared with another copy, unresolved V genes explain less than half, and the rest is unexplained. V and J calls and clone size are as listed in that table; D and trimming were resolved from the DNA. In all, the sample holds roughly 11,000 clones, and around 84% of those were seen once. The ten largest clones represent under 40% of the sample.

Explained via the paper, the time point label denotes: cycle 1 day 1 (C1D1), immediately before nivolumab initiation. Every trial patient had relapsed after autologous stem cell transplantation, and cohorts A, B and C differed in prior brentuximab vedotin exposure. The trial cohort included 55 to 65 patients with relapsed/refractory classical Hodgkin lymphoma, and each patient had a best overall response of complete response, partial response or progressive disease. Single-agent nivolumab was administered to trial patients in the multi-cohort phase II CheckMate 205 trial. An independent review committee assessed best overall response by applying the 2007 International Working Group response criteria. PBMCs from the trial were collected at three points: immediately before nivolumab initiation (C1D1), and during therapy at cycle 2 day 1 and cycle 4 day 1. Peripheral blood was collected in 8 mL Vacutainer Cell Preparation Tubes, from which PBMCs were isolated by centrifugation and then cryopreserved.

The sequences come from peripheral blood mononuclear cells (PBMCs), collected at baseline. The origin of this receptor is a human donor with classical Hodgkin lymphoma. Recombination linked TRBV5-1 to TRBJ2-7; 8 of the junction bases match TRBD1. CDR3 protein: CASSRGRASYEQYF. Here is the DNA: TGCGCCAGCTCCAGGGGGCGGGCCTCCTACGAGCAGTACTTC.